This entry is about one T cell receptor beta chain. Antigen: not known. The sample belongs to a study of identical twins. TCRdb reanalysed the 5' RACE reads using MiXCR and keeps one entry per CDR3 protein. The sample contains 500,000 to 550,000 distinct CDR3 sequences, roughly 21% of which appear only once. Regarding the study as a whole: The analysis was cross-sectional rather than longitudinal within donors. The abundant beta clonotypes from cord blood had fewer insertions, and memory repertoires had none of this.

Germline V gives CDR1 SGHVS, CDR2 FNYEAQ. J was trimmed by 6 bases and V by 3 bases; bases with no gene match: 9. CDR3 size: 16 residues. These data were likewise used in another study, on T cells expressing NK-cell markers. That source notes: Obtained from sorted CD3+CD56+NKG2C+, CD3+CD56+NKG2C- and CD3+CD56-NKG2C+ T cells were the TCR beta repertoires. HCMV seropositivity characterized most of the eight sequenced donors, and seronegativity one.

The receptor's source is a woman younger than 35 in good health. The V gene is TRBV7-6, the J gene TRBJ2-7; 12 bases line up with TRBD2. Input material: CD4+ T cells sorted from blood. CDR3 DNA: TGTGCCAGCAGCTTTATAGGGACTAGCGGGTCCGTCGAGCAGTACTTC. Translated: CASSFIGTSGSVEQYF.